These 32 T cell receptor beta chains came from one sample sequenced in a study of blood T cell repertoires in COVID-19. Repertoires were generated with immunoSEQ multiplex PCR, while TCRdb's copy carries only in-frame clones and drops some. The sample yields more than 400,000 clones, approximately 85% seen once. Sequenced: peripheral blood. The receptors come from a human donor in a cohort sampled during active COVID-19.

Only one count was recorded for this clone. This may be a read error: a much more frequent sequence differs by one nucleotide. V gene TRBV5-4 combines with J gene TRBJ1-3; D is unresolved. V lost 0 bases and J lost 0, with 4 bases in between. The germline gives CDR1 SGHNT, CDR2 YYREEE (reference sequence). The CDR3 spans 14 residues. In nucleotides, the CDR3 is TGTGCCAGCAGCTTGGTCGGCTCTGGAAACACCATATATTTT. Protein sequence: CASSLVGSGNTIYF.

This clone was detected a few times. The rearrangement links TRBV5-4 to TRBJ2-1, with 7 bases matching TRBD2. The V gene's germline CDR1 is SGHNT and CDR2 YYREEE (reference sequence). Losses at the gene ends were 4 bases for V and 5 bases for J; bases not matched to a gene: 15. The CDR3 runs 17 residues. For the CDR3, the DNA is TGTGCCAGCAGCCTGGAGGTCCAGGGCGGGAGTGACAATGAGCAGTTCTTC. Translated, it gives CASSLEVQGGSDNEQFF. The variable domain in full, completed from reference TRBV5-4 and TRBJ2-1, reads ETGVTQSPTHLIKTRGQQVTLRCSSQSGHNTVSWYQQALGQGPQFIFQYYREEENGRGNFPPRFSGLQFPNYSSELNVNALELDDSALYLCASSLEVQGGSDNEQFFGPGTRLTVL.

This chain links TRBV3-1 (or the pseudogene TRBV3-2) with TRBJ1-2; D might be TRBD1 (6 bases). The CDR3 is 15 residues long. From germline, CDR1 is LGHDT and CDR2 YNNKEL (reference sequence). The ends were cut back, 2 bases at V and 1 base at J, with 11 bases in the middle. The DNA for the CDR3 is TGTGCCAGCAGCCAACGGGGGGCAAATAACTATGGCTACACCTTC. This sequence encodes CASSQRGANNYGYTF.

This clone came up a few times. The chain combines TRBV3-1 (or the pseudogene TRBV3-2) with TRBJ1-6, with 8 bases fitting TRBD1. Germline assignment: CDR1 LGHDT and CDR2 YNNKEL (reference sequence). V shed 1 base and J 9 bases; nucleotides not matched to a gene: 8. The CDR3 is 16 amino acids. This CDR3 reads CASSQVVRTGFSPLHF. CDR3 nucleotide sequence: TGTGCCAGCAGCCAAGTCGTCCGGACAGGGTTTTCACCCCTCCACTTT.

As to this clone: Other DNA sequences of this sample code for an identical CDR3. The chain combines TRBV18 with TRBJ1-5; 8 nucleotides line up with TRBD1. Germline V gene data show CDR1 as KGHSH and CDR2 as LQKENI. Trimming took 3 bases from V and 2 from J; bases not matched to a gene: 0. The CDR3 is 14 residues long. The DNA for the CDR3 is TGTGCCAGCTCACCGGGACAGGGCAATCAGCCCCAGCATTTT. The encoded protein is CASSPGQGNQPQHF.

The count of this clone is one. The chain employs TRBV5-1 and TRBJ2-3, with D hard to call. V was cut by 1 base and J by 5 bases, with 8 bases left in between. The CDR3 extends over 13 amino acids. Germline V CDR1 and CDR2: SGHRS, YFSETQ. CDR3 in amino acids: CASSLSRLDTQYF. CDR3 nucleotides: TGCGCCAGCAGCTTGAGCCGGTTAGATACGCAGTATTTT. Together with reference TRBV5-1 and TRBJ2-3, the CDR3 gives the full variable domain: KAGVTQTPRYLIKTRGQQVTLSCSPISGHRSVSWYQQTPGQGLQFLFEYFSETQRNKGNFPGRFSGRQFSNSRSEMNVSTLELGDSALYLCASSLSRLDTQYFGPGTRLTVL.

The rearrangement links TRBV6-1 to TRBJ2-2; D is undetermined. V was pared by 3 bases and J by 7 bases, with 9 bases between. CDR3 length: 13 residues. CDR1 is MNHNS and CDR2 is SASEGT in the germline V gene. Here the CDR3 DNA reads TGTGCCAGCAGTGACGAGAACGGCGGGGAGCTGTTTTTT. Residues: CASSDENGGELFF.

Written as DNA, the CDR3 is TGTGCCAGCAGTAAAACCGGGGGGGACAGTAACAATGAGCAGTTCTTC. Its translation is CASSKTGGDSNNEQFF. The chain recombines TRBV28 with TRBJ2-1, with D maybe TRBD2 (8 bases). CDR1 is MDHEN, CDR2 SYDVKM, per germline. CDR3 length: 16 amino acids. V lost 5 bases to trimming and J lost 5 bases, with 19 bases between them.

This chain joins TRBV19 and TRBJ2-1; 8 nucleotides align to TRBD1. Germline lookup yields CDR1 LNHDA and CDR2 SQIVND (reference sequence). The V gene end was trimmed by 7 bases and the J gene end by 7 bases; junction bases not matched to a gene: 6. The CDR3 is 13 residues long. The CDR3 protein is CASTRTGNNEQFF. CDR3 nucleotides: TGTGCCAGTACCCGGACAGGGAATAATGAGCAGTTCTTC.

This chain uses TRBV29-1 with TRBJ1-2, with D maybe TRBD1 (6 bases). This CDR3 is built from 13 residues. Per the germline V gene, CDR1 is SQVTM and CDR2 is ANQGSEA. V lost 7 bases and J 2 bases, leaving 14 bases between the germline ends. The CDR3 region is CSARTARNYGYTF. Written as DNA, the CDR3 is TGCAGCGCCAGGACAGCACGGAACTATGGCTACACCTTC.

This clone turned up a few times. The genes are TRBV2 and TRBJ1-1; 7 nucleotides match TRBD1. The CDR3 runs to 14 residues. In germline, CDR1 is SNHLY, CDR2 FYNNEI. V was pared by 4 bases and J by 1 base, with 3 bases of the junction left unmatched. Written as DNA, the CDR3 is TGTGCCAGCAGTGGACAGGGCACGAACACTGAAGCTTTCTTT. Translated, it gives CASSGQGTNTEAFF.

The chain couples TRBV15 to TRBJ2-1, with 7 bases fitting TRBD1. CDR1 and CDR2 (germline): LNHNV, YYDKDF (reference sequence). Unmatched junction bases numbered 8, after V lost 0 bases and J lost 0 bases. This CDR3 is built from 18 residues. The CDR3: CATSREGFRGSSYNEQFF. The CDR3 coding sequence is TGTGCCACCAGCAGAGAGGGATTCAGGGGGAGCTCCTACAATGAGCAGTTCTTC.

This chain uses TRBV19 with TRBJ1-1; TRBD1 matches 8 bases. J gave up 8 bases and V 4 bases, and 6 bases lay outside the gene matches. This CDR3 contains 13 residues. From germline, CDR1 is LNHDA and CDR2 SQIVND (reference sequence). The CDR3 sequence is CASSTGQGSEAFF. CDR3 in DNA: TGTGCCAGTAGTACCGGACAGGGTTCCGAAGCTTTCTTT.

The V call is TRBV19, the J call TRBJ2-1; 8 bases map to TRBD1. With V trimmed by 3 bases and J by 7 bases, 14 bases remained unmatched. Germline V gene data show CDR1 as LNHDA and CDR2 as SQIVND (reference sequence). CDR3 size: 17 residues. In DNA form, the CDR3 reads TGTGCCAGTAGTATTAGGGGCGGGACAGGTGGGGGGAATGAGCAGTTCTTC. Its translation: CASSIRGGTGGGNEQFF.

The chain links TRBV19 to TRBJ2-1; 11 bases agree with TRBD2. The ends lost 5 bases at V and 2 bases at J; junction bases unmatched: 8. The germline gives CDR1 LNHDA, CDR2 SQIVND (reference sequence). The CDR3 sequence is 17 residues long. CDR3 region: CASSAGTSGTPYNEQFF. CDR3 sequence (DNA): TGTGCCAGTAGTGCCGGGACTAGCGGAACACCCTACAATGAGCAGTTCTTC.

The chain uses TRBV6-5 and TRBJ1-5; TRBD1 is a possible D gene (6 bases). The CDR3 totals 15 residues. V lost 6 bases, J lost 4 bases, and 16 bases lay in between. Germline CDR1 and CDR2: MNHEY and SVGAGI. This CDR3 reads CASSGEGGLNQPQHF. In nucleotides, the CDR3 is TGTGCCAGCAGCGGGGAGGGGGGCCTTAATCAGCCCCAGCATTTT.

This chain uses TRBV28 with TRBJ2-7; 9 bases match TRBD1. The CDR3 has 16 amino acids. V lost 10 bases to trimming and J lost 0 bases; unmatched junction nucleotides: 13. From germline, CDR1 is MDHEN and CDR2 SYDVKM. CDR3 DNA sequence: TGTGCCACCGTCCCTCGCTACAGGGGGCCCTCCTACGAGCAGTACTTC. Amino acids: CATVPRYRGPSYEQYF.

The chain links TRBV10-3 to TRBJ2-7; TRBD1 matches at 10 bases. Per germline, CDR1 ENHRY and CDR2 SYGVKD. The trim removed 7 bases at V and 3 bases at J, leaving 9 bases unmatched. CDR3 size: 15 residues. In DNA form, the CDR3 reads TGTGCCATCATGGGACAGGGGATAGGAAACTACGAGCAGTACTTC. This encodes CAIMGQGIGNYEQYF.

The chain carries TRBV7-3 and TRBJ2-1; TRBD2 is a possible D gene (7 bases). V lost 5 bases, J lost 6 bases, and 23 bases lay in between. This CDR3 comprises 17 residues. Germline assignment: CDR1 SGHTA and CDR2 FQGTGA. As DNA, the CDR3 is TGTGCCAGCAGCCCCGCTATCGGGGGGCTCGGAGGCAATGAGCAGTTCTTC. As protein: CASSPAIGGLGGNEQFF.

The chain uses TRBV10-3 and TRBJ2-1; D is perhaps TRBD1 (6 bases). V was trimmed by 0 bases and J by 7 bases, leaving 16 bases between them. Germline V gives CDR1 ENHRY, CDR2 SYGVKD. This CDR3 has 16 residues. The DNA for the CDR3 is TGTGCCATCAGTGAGTCGAACAGGGTAGCTTCAAATGAGCAGTTCTTC. Translation: CAISESNRVASNEQFF.

The chain uses TRBV13 and TRBJ1-2, with D maybe TRBD1 (5 bases). Trimming pared 2 bases from V and 6 bases from J, leaving 16 bases between. The germline V gene has CDR1 PRHDT and CDR2 FYEKMQ (reference sequence). The CDR3 spans 15 residues. The CDR3 coding sequence is TGTGCCAGCAGCTTATCCCGGACGGGGGTGGATGGCTACACCTTC. This gives the protein CASSLSRTGVDGYTF.

This clone has only a few counts. The chain recombines TRBV6-5 with TRBJ1-2; D possibly corresponds to TRBD1 (5 bases). The CDR3 runs to 13 residues. Germline V gene data show CDR1 as MNHEY and CDR2 as SVGAGI. The V end lost 2 bases, the J end lost 3 bases, and 7 bases lay between the germline ends. CDR3 protein: CASSYGADYGYTF. The CDR3 nucleotides are TGTGCCAGCAGTTACGGGGCAGACTATGGCTACACCTTC.

V is TRBV7-2 and J is TRBJ2-1; D is undetermined. The V gene's germline CDR1 is SGHTA and CDR2 FQGNSA. Trimming took off 1 base at V and 4 bases at J, with 11 bases between the two ends. The CDR3 is made up of 15 amino acids. The CDR3 region has the DNA TGTGCCAGCAGCTTAGAAGCGCAACCTTACAATGAGCAGTTCTTC. Amino acids: CASSLEAQPYNEQFF. Supplemented by reference TRBV7-2 and TRBJ2-1, the full variable domain reads GAGVSQSPSNKVTEKGKDVELRCDPISGHTALYWYRQSLGQGLEFLIYFQGNSAPDKSGLPSDRFSAERTGGSVSTLTIQRTQQEDSAVYLCASSLEAQPYNEQFFGPGTRLTVL.

The chain links TRBV5-8 to TRBJ1-1; 10 positions match TRBD1. Looked up from germline, CDR1 is SGHTS and CDR2 is YDEGEE. This CDR3 has 14 amino acids. V trimming: 3 bases; J trimming: 5 bases; junction bases outside the gene matches: 4. The CDR3 protein is CASSSRDRGTEAFF. DNA for the CDR3: TGTGCCAGCAGCTCTAGGGACAGGGGTACTGAAGCTTTCTTT.

The chain links TRBV29-1 to TRBJ1-4; D is unclear. Germline lookup yields CDR1 SQVTM and CDR2 ANQGSEA. The V end lost 3 bases, the J end lost 7 bases, and 15 bases lay between the germline ends. This CDR3 is 14 amino acids long. CDR3 region: CSVDPPGLGEKLFF. The CDR3 DNA follows: TGCAGCGTTGATCCCCCAGGACTTGGTGAAAAACTGTTTTTT.

V usage is TRBV10-1 and J usage is TRBJ2-2; D gene ambiguous. V was shortened by 3 bases and J by 1 base, with 3 bases between the two germline ends. CDR3 size: 13 residues. CDR1 and CDR2 (germline): WNHNN, SYGVQD (reference sequence). The CDR3 DNA sequence: TGCGCCAGCAGTGACGGGAACACCGGGGAGCTGTTTTTT. Its translation is CASSDGNTGELFF.

This rearrangement joins TRBV3-1 (or the pseudogene TRBV3-2) to TRBJ1-2; D is ambiguous. The CDR3 length is 13 residues. Germline V gives CDR1 LGHDT, CDR2 YNNKEL (reference sequence). V was shortened by 4 bases and J by 8 bases, with 14 bases between the two germline ends. The CDR3 is CASSPSGRRGYTF. Here the CDR3 DNA reads TGTGCCAGCAGCCCCAGCGGGCGCAGGGGCTACACCTTC.

V is TRBV29-1 and J is TRBJ1-2; D call uncertain. V gave up 7 bases and J gave up 0 bases, with 12 bases separating them. This CDR3 region has 13 residues. The germline V gene encodes CDR1 SQVTM and CDR2 ANQGSEA. CDR3: CSAADTANYGYTF. CDR3 bases: TGCAGCGCCGCCGACACAGCTAACTATGGCTACACCTTC.

J is TRBJ1-1 and V is TRBV6-5, with TRBD1 identical over 8 bases. CDR3 length: 14 residues. J gave up 4 bases and V 6 bases, and 7 bases lay outside the gene matches. Germline lookup yields CDR1 MNHEY and CDR2 SVGAGI. The CDR3 coding sequence is TGTGCCAGCAGCTCAGGGGGCGCGGGCACTGAAGCTTTCTTT. It is translated as CASSSGGAGTEAFF.

The rearrangement links TRBV5-1 to TRBJ2-5; D possibly corresponds to TRBD1 (6 bases). The CDR3 totals 14 residues. Trimming took 2 bases from V and 1 from J, leaving 9 bases between them. Germline V gene data show CDR1 as SGHRS and CDR2 as YFSETQ. The CDR3 here is CASSFDRTQETQYF. The CDR3 coding sequence is TGCGCCAGCAGCTTCGACAGGACCCAAGAGACCCAGTACTTC.

The chain employs TRBV6-1 and TRBJ2-3; 8 bases align to TRBD2. CDR3 length: 16 residues. Germline CDR1 reads MNHNS; CDR2 reads SASEGT. Losses at the gene ends were 3 bases for V and 4 bases for J; bases not matched to a gene: 9. The chain's CDR3 is CASSDPSGRLPDTQYF. The DNA for the CDR3 is TGTGCCAGCAGTGATCCCAGCGGGAGATTACCAGATACGCAGTATTTT.

The chain uses TRBV6-2 or TRBV6-3 and TRBJ2-1, with TRBD2 matching 11 bases. The CDR3 extends over 16 amino acids. Germline V gives CDR1 MNHEY, CDR2 SVGEGT. V shed 5 bases, J shed 9 bases, and the junction held 12 bases outside the gene matches. The CDR3 region is CASSRIIAGGPVEQFF. The CDR3 bases are TGTGCCAGCAGTCGTATTATAGCGGGAGGGCCTGTTGAGCAGTTCTTC.